The 16 T cell receptor beta chains listed next were all sequenced from one sample in a study of blood T cells in healthy people across ages. The second PCR ran roughly 6 to 11 cycles with a sample-barcoded 5' primer and J-beta primers. TCRdb reprocessed the 5' RACE reads via MiXCR and lists one record per CDR3 protein. This table holds under 1 million distinct CDR3 sequences, about 42% found once. The specimen sequenced was blood. These receptors were taken from a man in his 60s in good health.

The rearrangement links TRBV28 to TRBJ2-1; D is unclear. Germline CDR1 and CDR2: MDHEN and SYDVKM. This CDR3 has 13 amino acids. V was cut by 2 bases and J by 9 bases, with 11 bases left in between. The CDR3 reads CASSLKLGLEQFF. CDR3 sequence (DNA): TGTGCCAGCAGTTTAAAATTGGGCCTTGAGCAGTTCTTC. Supplemented by reference TRBV28 and TRBJ2-1, the full variable domain reads DVKVTQSSRYLVKRTGEKVFLECVQDMDHENMFWYRQDPGLGLRLIYFSYDVKMKEKGDIPEGYSVSREKKERFSLILESASTNQTSMYLCASSLKLGLEQFFGPGTRLTVL.

V gene TRBV10-3 combines with J gene TRBJ2-1; TRBD1 agrees at 8 bases. This CDR3 has 16 amino acids. Germline V gives CDR1 ENHRY, CDR2 SYGVKD. J gave up 3 bases and V 2 bases, and 6 bases lay outside the gene matches. The CDR3 is CAISEGQGPGYNEQFF. The CDR3 DNA reads as TGTGCCATCAGTGAGGGACAGGGCCCGGGCTACAATGAGCAGTTCTTC.

This sequence joins TRBV7-2 and TRBJ2-5; possibly TRBD2 for D (7 bases). This CDR3 has 15 amino acids. Trimming shortened V by 0 bases and J by 11 bases, and 19 bases separated the two germline ends. Germline V gives CDR1 SGHTA, CDR2 FQGNSA. In DNA, the CDR3 is TGTGCCAGCAGCTTAGCCCGGGGGGCAGTAAACGCGCAGTACTTC. This sequence encodes CASSLARGAVNAQYF.

This clonotype showed up just a few times. The chain couples TRBV4-3 to TRBJ2-6, with no clear D. V was pared by 0 bases and J by 0 bases, with 9 bases between. The germline CDR1 and CDR2 sequences are LGHNA and YSLEER. There are 17 residues in the CDR3. CDR3 protein: CASSQDWFTSGANVLTF. DNA of the CDR3: TGCGCCAGCAGCCAAGATTGGTTCACCTCTGGGGCCAACGTCCTGACTTTC.

V and J are TRBV9 and TRBJ2-1, with 9 bases aligning to TRBD2. The CDR3 contains 16 residues. Germline assignment: CDR1 SGDLS and CDR2 YYNGEE. Trimming took 0 bases from V and 2 from J; bases not matched to a gene: 3. CDR3 DNA: TGTGCCAGCAGCGTAGAGGGCGGGGGGGCCTACAATGAGCAGTTCTTC. This sequence encodes CASSVEGGGAYNEQFF.

The chain joins TRBV5-1 to TRBJ2-1; TRBD1 is a possible D gene (5 bases). V was trimmed by 2 bases and J by 10 bases, leaving 19 bases between them. This CDR3 has 15 residues. Germline assignment: CDR1 SGHRS and CDR2 YFSETQ. CDR3 DNA: TGCGCCAGCAGCTTTCTCTCCCAGGGTCCGGCGGAGCAGTTCTTC. Its protein product is CASSFLSQGPAEQFF.

CDR3 DNA: TGTGCCAGCAGTTCGGACAGGGGGCATTCACCCCTCCACTTT. Translating it yields CASSSDRGHSPLHF. The chain couples TRBV12-3 or TRBV12-4 to TRBJ1-6, with 11 bases matching TRBD1. The V and J ends lost 4 bases and 8 bases, in that order; junction bases with no gene match: 1. The CDR3 sequence is 14 residues long.

This clonotype has more than one count but fewer than ten. The V call is TRBV5-1, the J call TRBJ2-1, with unresolved D. CDR3 length equals 16 residues. Trimming removed 0 bases at V and 1 base at J, with 11 bases between. Per the germline V gene, CDR1 is SGHRS and CDR2 is YFSETQ. The CDR3 loop reads CASSLADGRSYNEQFF. The CDR3 DNA follows: TGCGCCAGCAGCTTGGCGGATGGCAGGTCCTACAATGAGCAGTTCTTC.

The chain uses TRBV6-6 and TRBJ2-3; 14 nucleotides align to TRBD2. J gave up 2 bases and V 6 bases, and 1 base lay outside the gene matches. This CDR3 has 15 residues. CDR1 is MNHNY and CDR2 is SVGAGI in the germline V gene (reference sequence). CDR3 in amino acids: CASRGLAGVTDTQYF. In nucleotides, the CDR3 is TGTGCCAGCAGGGGACTAGCGGGGGTCACAGATACGCAGTATTTT.

V gene TRBV5-1 combines with J gene TRBJ2-5; the D gene is possibly TRBD1 (5 bases). V dropped 3 bases and J dropped 2 bases, with 11 bases sitting between them. This CDR3 region has 14 residues. Germline assignment: CDR1 SGHRS and CDR2 YFSETQ. This chain's CDR3 is CASSSGHEQETQYF. CDR3 in DNA: TGCGCCAGCAGCTCCGGACACGAACAAGAGACCCAGTACTTC.

The chain employs TRBV3-1 and TRBJ2-5; D might be TRBD1 or TRBD2, each matching 5 bases. The CDR3 runs to 15 residues. Germline V gene data show CDR1 as LGHDT and CDR2 as YNNKEL (reference sequence). V lost 0 bases and J lost 2, with 10 bases in between. DNA of the CDR3: TGTGCCAGCAGCCAAGACGGGACGGATCAAGAGACCCAGTACTTC. Translated: CASSQDGTDQETQYF.

This clonotype was recorded once. The chain employs TRBV12-5 and TRBJ2-5; D is perhaps TRBD1 or TRBD2 (5 bases each). Deletions cut 3 bases from V and 3 bases from J, with 14 bases between. CDR3 length: 15 residues. Germline CDR1 is LGHNT and CDR2 is FRNRAP. The CDR3 loop reads CASGFGTSGEETQYF. The CDR3, as DNA: TGTGCTAGTGGTTTCGGGACCAGCGGAGAAGAGACCCAGTACTTC.

This chain links TRBV24-1 with TRBJ2-2, with 10 nucleotides matching TRBD1. The V and J ends lost 9 bases and 2 bases, in that order; junction bases with no gene match: 2. The CDR3 has 14 amino acids. Germline assignment: CDR1 KGHDR and CDR2 SFDVKD. Here the CDR3 reads CATGTGENTGELFF. DNA for the CDR3: TGTGCCACCGGGACAGGGGAAAACACCGGGGAGCTGTTTTTT.

This clonotype was detected many times. The genes are TRBV5-1 and TRBJ2-5; D might be TRBD2 (6 bases). This CDR3 region has 15 residues. V lost 2 bases, J lost 2 bases, and 13 bases lay in between. CDR1 is SGHRS and CDR2 is YFSETQ in the germline V gene. The CDR3 region is CASSFSGTLQETQYF. CDR3 nucleotides: TGCGCCAGCAGCTTTTCCGGGACTTTACAAGAGACCCAGTACTTC.

This clonotype was counted ten times or more. This chain links TRBV7-2 with TRBJ2-7; D unresolved. Germline-derived CDR1 and CDR2 are SGHTA and FQGNSA. The CDR3 extends over 12 amino acids. V was trimmed by 2 bases and J by 4 bases, leaving 6 bases between them. In nucleotides, the CDR3 is TGTGCCAGCAGCTTAACGATTTACGAGCAGTACTTC. Its protein is CASSLTIYEQYF.

This clonotype appeared once. The chain combines TRBV12-3 or TRBV12-4 with TRBJ2-5, with D perhaps being TRBD1 or TRBD2 (6 bases each). V was cut by 1 base and J by 11 bases, with 20 bases left in between. This CDR3 contains 15 residues. The CDR3 DNA is TGTGCCAGCAGTTTAGAGGGGACGGGGGCGGGTGAGCAGTACTTC. Translation: CASSLEGTGAGEQYF.